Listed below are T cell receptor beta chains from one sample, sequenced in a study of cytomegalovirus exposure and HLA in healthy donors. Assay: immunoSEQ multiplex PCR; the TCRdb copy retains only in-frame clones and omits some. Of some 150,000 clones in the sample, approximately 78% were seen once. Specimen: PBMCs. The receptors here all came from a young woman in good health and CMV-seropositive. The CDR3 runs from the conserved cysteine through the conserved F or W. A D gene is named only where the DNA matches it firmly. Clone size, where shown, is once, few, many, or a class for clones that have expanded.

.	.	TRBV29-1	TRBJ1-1	TGCAGCGTTGAGGGCGCGAACACTGAAGCTTTCTTT	CSVEGANTEAFF
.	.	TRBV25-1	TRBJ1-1	TGTGCCAGCAGTGAATACATAGAGAACACTGAAGCTTTCTTT	CASSEYIENTEAFF
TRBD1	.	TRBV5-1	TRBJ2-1	TGCGCCAGCAGCCTGGGGGGGACAGGGGGCAATGAGCAGTTCTTC	CASSLGGTGGNEQFF
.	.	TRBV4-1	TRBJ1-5	TGCGCCAGCAGCCAAGCTCGCGGAGCTGGAGGCCAGCATTTT	CASSQARGAGGQHF
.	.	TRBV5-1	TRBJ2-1	TGCGCCAGCAGCCTTAATAATGAGCAGTTCTTC	CASSLNNEQFF
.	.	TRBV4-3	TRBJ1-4	TGCGCCAGCAGCCTCACAGGGCCCCCCAGTGAAAAACTGTTTTTT	CASSLTGPPSEKLFF
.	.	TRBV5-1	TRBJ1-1	TGCGCCAGCAGCTTGGGACATCCAGCTGAAGCTTTCTTT	CASSLGHPAEAFF
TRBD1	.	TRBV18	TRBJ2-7	TGTGCCAGCTCACGCGGGACAGGGGGCTTGTACGAGCAGTACTTC	CASSRGTGGLYEQYF
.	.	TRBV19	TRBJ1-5	TGTGCCAGTACCAACCAAGGGCAGGGAAGGAGCAATCAGCCCCAGCATTTT	CASTNQGQGRSNQPQHF
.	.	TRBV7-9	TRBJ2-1	TGTGCCAGCAGCTTAGCCCCAGAACTGAGGGAGCAGTTCTTC	CASSLAPELREQFF
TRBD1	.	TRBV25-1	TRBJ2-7	TGTGCCAGCAAGACAGGGAACTCCTACGAGCAGTACTTC	CASKTGNSYEQYF
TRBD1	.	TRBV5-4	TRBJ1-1	TGTGCCAGCAGCCCCAACCGACAGGGGGGATTGGGCACTGAAGCTTTCTTT	CASSPNRQGGLGTEAFF
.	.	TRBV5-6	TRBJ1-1	TGTGCCAGCAGCTTTCGCCGTCCCAGGGTTGGTACTGAAGCTTTCTTT	CASSFRRPRVGTEAFF
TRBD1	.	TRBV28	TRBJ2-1	TGTGCCAGCAGTCATGGCGGGACAGGGGGCTTTGGTGAGCAGTTCTTC	CASSHGGTGGFGEQFF
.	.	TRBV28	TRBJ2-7	TGTGCCAGCAGTTCCCAGGGTACGGGCTCCTACGAGCAGTACTTC	CASSSQGTGSYEQYF
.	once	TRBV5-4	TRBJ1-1	TGTGCCAGCAGGAAACAGGGAGGGGCTGAAGCTTTCTTT	CASRKQGGAEAFF
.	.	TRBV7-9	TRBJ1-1	TGTGCCAGCAGACCTAGACAGATCAACACTGAAGCTTTCTTT	CASRPRQINTEAFF
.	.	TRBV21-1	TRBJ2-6	TGTGCCAGCAGCACCGTCGGCCCAGGAGGGGACTCTGGGGCCAACGTCCTGACTTTC	CASSTVGPGGDSGANVLTF
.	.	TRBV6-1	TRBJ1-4	TGTGCCAGCAGTGAAATGAGGGGGAGTGAAAAACTGTTTTTT	CASSEMRGSEKLFF
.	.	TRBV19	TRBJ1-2	TGTGCCAGTAGTCTTAACAGGGACGACGCTGGCTACACCTTC	CASSLNRDDAGYTF
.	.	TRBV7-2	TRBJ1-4	TGTGCCAGCAGCCTCGTCTCTGCAACTAATGAAAAACTGTTTTTT	CASSLVSATNEKLFF
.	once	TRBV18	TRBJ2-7	TGTGCCAGCTCACAGGAGTACGAGCAGTACTTC	CASSQEYEQYF
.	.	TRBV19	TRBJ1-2	TGTGCCAGTAGTATAGCCGGACGAGGGGGCTATGGCTACACCTTC	CASSIAGRGGYGYTF
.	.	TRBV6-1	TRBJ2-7	TGTGCCAGCAGTGAAGGGCCATACTACGAGCAGTACTTC	CASSEGPYYEQYF
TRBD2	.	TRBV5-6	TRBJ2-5	TGTGCCAGCAGCCGTGGACTAGCGGGGAGGGAGACCCAGTACTTC	CASSRGLAGRETQYF
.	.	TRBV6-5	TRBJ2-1	TGTGCCAGCAGTTACGTCTCGAGCTCCTACAATGAGCAGTTCTTC	CASSYVSSSYNEQFF
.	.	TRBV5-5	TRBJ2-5	TGTGCCAGCACCCGAACAGGACAAGAGACCCAGTACTTC	CASTRTGQETQYF
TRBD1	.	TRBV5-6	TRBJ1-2	TGTGCCAGCAGCTCCTACAGGGGGGGAGGCTATGGCTACACCTTC	CASSSYRGGGYGYTF
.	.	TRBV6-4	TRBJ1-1	TGTGCCAGCAGTGACACAGGGAATGTCGCTGAAGCTTTCTTT	CASSDTGNVAEAFF
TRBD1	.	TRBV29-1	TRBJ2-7	TGCAGCGTTGCGCAGGGGGTAACCTACGAGCAGTACTTC	CSVAQGVTYEQYF
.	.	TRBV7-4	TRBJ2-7	TGTGCCTCGCCAAGGGGGTACTACGAGCAGTACTTC	CASPRGYYEQYF
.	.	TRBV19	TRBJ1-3	TGTGCCAGTAGTATATCCTACGGAAACACCATATATTTT	CASSISYGNTIYF
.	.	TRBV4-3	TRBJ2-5	TGCGCCAGCAGCCGGGGAGGAACGGGGGTGACGGAGACCCAGTACTTC	CASSRGGTGVTETQYF
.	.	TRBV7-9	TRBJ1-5	TGTGCCAGCAGCTTAGGACGGGTTAGCAATCAGCCCCAGCATTTT	CASSLGRVSNQPQHF
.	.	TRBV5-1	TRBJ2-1	TGCGCCAGCAGCTTTGGAGGGGCCGTCTACAATGAGCAGTTCTTC	CASSFGGAVYNEQFF
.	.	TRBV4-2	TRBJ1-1	TGTGCCAGCAGCCAAGAACCCCAGGTTCACACTGAAGCTTTCTTT	CASSQEPQVHTEAFF
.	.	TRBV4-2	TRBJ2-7	TGTGCCAGCAGCCAAGCTACAGGACCTTCCTACGAGCAGTACTTC	CASSQATGPSYEQYF
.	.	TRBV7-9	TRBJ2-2	TGTGCCAGCAGCCCGGTGGGGCAGTCGGACACCGGGGAGCTGTTTTTT	CASSPVGQSDTGELFF
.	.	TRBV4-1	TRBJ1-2	TGCGCCAGCAGCCAACCGACAGCAGCTAACTATGGCTACACCTTC	CASSQPTAANYGYTF
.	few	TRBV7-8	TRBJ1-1	TGTGCCAGCAGCTTATCCCTCGAGGGTCTGCGCACTGAAGCTTTCTTT	CASSLSLEGLRTEAFF
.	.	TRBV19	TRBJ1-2	TGTGCCAGTAGTGCCTGGGACACTATTAACTATGGCTACACCTTC	CASSAWDTINYGYTF
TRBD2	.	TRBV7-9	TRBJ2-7	TGTGCCAGCAGCTTTTTATCTACTAGTAGTAGCGGGGTCTACGAGCAGTACTTC	CASSFLSTSSSGVYEQYF
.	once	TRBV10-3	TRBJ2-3	TGTGCCATCATAGACTCAAATACTAGCACAGATACGCAGTATTTT	CAIIDSNTSTDTQYF
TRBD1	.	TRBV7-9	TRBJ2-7	TGTTCCAGCAGCCGAGGGACAGGGAACGAGCAGTACTTC	CSSSRGTGNEQYF
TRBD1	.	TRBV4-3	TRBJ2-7	TGCGCCAGCAGCCAAGATTTCCCGGGACAGACCTACGAGCAGTACTTC	CASSQDFPGQTYEQYF
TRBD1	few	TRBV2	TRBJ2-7	TGTGCCAGCAGTCAAGGACAGGGCTACGAGCAGTACTTC	CASSQGQGYEQYF
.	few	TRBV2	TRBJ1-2	TGTGCCAGCAGGGAGACAGGAATAGGCTATGGCTACACCTTC	CASRETGIGYGYTF
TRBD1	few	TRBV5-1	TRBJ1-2	TGCGCCAGCAGCTCGACAGGGCTTTATAACTATGGCTACACCTTC	CASSSTGLYNYGYTF
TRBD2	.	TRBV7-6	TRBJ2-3	TGTGCCAGCAGCGACAGCGGGGTCACAGATACGCAGTATTTT	CASSDSGVTDTQYF